These 16 T cell receptor beta chains share one sample of origin, sequenced in a study of T-cell reconstitution after alpha-beta-depleted transplantation in children. The library targeted TCRbeta and was prepared with unique molecular identifiers. Via MiXCR, TCRdb re-called the PCR reads, giving one row per CDR3 protein. This sample has almost 600,000 distinct CDR3 sequences, with 27% found just once. The input for sequencing was PBMCs, taken before TCRalphabeta/CD19-depleted stem cell transplant. These receptors all come from a boy under three years old with Wiskott-Aldrich syndrome, due to receive a stem cell transplant.

This clonotype was detected only once. The rearrangement joins TRBV5-1 to TRBJ2-2; D might be TRBD2 (5 bases). The V gene's germline CDR1 is SGHRS and CDR2 YFSETQ. V was pared by 0 bases and J by 7 bases, with 16 bases between. This CDR3 is built from 16 residues. CDR3 region: CASSLGGQLDIGELFF. The CDR3 coding sequence is TGCGCCAGCAGCTTGGGAGGGCAGTTGGATATCGGGGAGCTGTTTTTT.

This chain uses TRBV6-1 with TRBJ1-5; tentatively, D is TRBD1 (5 bases). This CDR3 contains 16 residues. Germline-derived CDR1 and CDR2 are MNHNS and SASEGT. Trimming removed 11 bases at V and 2 bases at J, with 22 bases between. CDR3 bases: TGTGCCGTGCGGGACTGGAGGGCACAGGGCAATCAGCCCCAGCATTTT. Its translation: CAVRDWRAQGNQPQHF.

The table lists this clonotype with a few counts. The CDR3 loop reads CSALGATDTQYF. For the CDR3, the DNA is TGCAGTGCTCTAGGAGCCACAGATACGCAGTATTTT. V and J are TRBV20-1 and TRBJ2-3; D uncertain. The ends were cut back, 5 bases at V and 2 bases at J, with 8 bases in the middle. The CDR3 runs to 12 residues. The V gene's germline CDR1 is DFQATT and CDR2 SNEGSKA (reference sequence).

The chain carries TRBV5-5 and TRBJ2-5, with D unresolved. Germline V lookup: CDR1 SGHKS, CDR2 YYEKEE (reference sequence). V was cut by 0 bases and J by 5 bases, with 11 bases left in between. The CDR3 contains 14 residues. In nucleotides, the CDR3 is TGTGCCAGCAGCTTGGCTGGGTTAACGGAGACCCAGTACTTC. This translates into CASSLAGLTETQYF.

V is TRBV9 and J is TRBJ2-2, with D unresolved. In germline, CDR1 is SGDLS, CDR2 YYNGEE. With 0 bases removed from V and 7 bases from J, the gap between germline ends came to 7 bases. CDR3 size: 13 residues. Here the CDR3 reads CASSVDWGGELFF. The CDR3 region has the DNA TGTGCCAGCAGCGTAGATTGGGGCGGGGAGCTGTTTTTT.

The J gene is TRBJ2-7, the V gene TRBV12-3 or TRBV12-4, with 9 positions matching TRBD1. Unmatched junction bases numbered 6, after V lost 5 bases and J lost 7 bases. CDR3 length: 13 residues. The CDR3: CASSGGTGREQYF. The CDR3 bases are TGTGCCAGCAGTGGGGGGACAGGGCGGGAGCAGTACTTC.

The gene calls are TRBV4-1 and TRBJ2-2; D not certain. Germline lookup yields CDR1 MGHRA and CDR2 YSYEKL. The CDR3 is made up of 12 amino acids. Trimming cost V 1 base and J 6 bases, with 3 bases left between them. The CDR3 nucleotides read TGCGCCAGCAGCCAAGTACCCGGGGAGCTGTTTTTT. This sequence encodes CASSQVPGELFF.

This clonotype appeared a single time. CDR3 nucleotides: TGTGCCAGCAGTTTCGGGACACCCAAAGAGACCCAGTACTTC. Its protein product is CASSFGTPKETQYF. This chain connects TRBV12-3 or TRBV12-4 to TRBJ2-5; perhaps TRBD1 as D (6 bases). The CDR3 is made up of 14 amino acids. Deletions cut 3 bases from V and 3 bases from J, with 11 bases between.

The J gene is TRBJ1-5, the V gene TRBV20-1; no clear D gene. Germline V gene sequence: CDR1 DFQATT, CDR2 SNEGSKA (reference sequence). Trimming shortened V by 6 bases and J by 5 bases, and 5 bases separated the two germline ends. This CDR3 has 10 amino acids. CDR3 sequence: CSAGDQPQHF. The CDR3 DNA reads TGCAGTGCCGGGGATCAGCCCCAGCATTTT.

The chain uses TRBV5-1 and TRBJ2-3, with 11 bases lining up with TRBD2. Per the germline V gene, CDR1 is SGHRS and CDR2 is YFSETQ. Germline trimming cut 0 bases from V and 2 bases from J; bases unmatched to any gene: 5. This CDR3 contains 17 residues. The CDR3 sequence is CASSLGGLAAITDTQYF. DNA for the CDR3: TGCGCCAGCAGCTTGGGGGGACTAGCGGCGATCACAGATACGCAGTATTTT.

This clonotype was counted between two and nine times. This rearrangement joins TRBV5-1 to TRBJ1-5; D remains ambiguous. This CDR3 contains 13 residues. The germline gives CDR1 SGHRS, CDR2 YFSETQ. With 5 bases removed from V and 3 bases from J, the gap between germline ends came to 9 bases. CDR3 in amino acids: CASRPDPNQPQHF. CDR3 DNA: TGCGCCAGCAGACCAGACCCCAATCAGCCCCAGCATTTT.

This clonotype was seen a single time. This chain joins TRBV5-1 and TRBJ2-1; the match to TRBD2 covers 13 bases. With 4 bases clipped from V and 9 bases from J, the junction kept 10 bases outside the gene matches. CDR3 length: 16 residues. Germline V gene sequence: CDR1 SGHRS, CDR2 YFSETQ. The chain's CDR3 is CASSLGLAGRGGEQFF. CDR3 sequence (DNA): TGCGCCAGCAGCCTGGGACTAGCGGGGCGGGGTGGTGAGCAGTTCTTC.

V is TRBV5-1 and J is TRBJ2-7; 9 bases are a match to TRBD2. Unmatched junction bases numbered 10, after V lost 4 bases and J lost 2 bases. Germline V CDR1 and CDR2: SGHRS, YFSETQ. This CDR3 has 16 amino acids. CDR3 in amino acids: CASSTGLAEKAYEQYF. The CDR3 nucleotides read TGCGCCAGCAGCACGGGACTAGCTGAAAAGGCCTACGAGCAGTACTTC.

CDR3 sequence reads: CASRDSGGQETQYF. In nucleotides, the CDR3 is TGTGCCAGCAGGGATAGCGGGGGCCAAGAGACCCAGTACTTC. The chain joins TRBV12-3 or TRBV12-4 to TRBJ2-5; 9 nucleotides agree with TRBD2. V was pared by 6 bases and J by 1 base, with 3 bases of the junction left unmatched. This CDR3 has 14 residues.

This clonotype was picked up a small number of times. The rearrangement links TRBV3-1 to TRBJ2-2, with D perhaps TRBD2 (6 bases). The germline V gene has CDR1 LGHDT and CDR2 YNNKEL (reference sequence). V lost 0 bases, J lost 7 bases, and 12 bases lay in between. CDR3 length: 15 residues. CDR3 residues: CASSQEGLSGGELFF. DNA of the CDR3: TGTGCCAGCAGCCAAGAGGGACTGTCCGGCGGGGAGCTGTTTTTT.

This clonotype appeared a few times. V and J are TRBV5-1 and TRBJ2-1, with D uncertain. CDR1 is SGHRS, CDR2 YFSETQ, per germline. The CDR3 contains 12 residues. Trimming left V 3 bases short and J 3 bases short, with 4 bases between. In nucleotides, the CDR3 is TGCGCCAGCAGCTCCATCTACAATGAGCAGTTCTTC. As protein: CASSSIYNEQFF.